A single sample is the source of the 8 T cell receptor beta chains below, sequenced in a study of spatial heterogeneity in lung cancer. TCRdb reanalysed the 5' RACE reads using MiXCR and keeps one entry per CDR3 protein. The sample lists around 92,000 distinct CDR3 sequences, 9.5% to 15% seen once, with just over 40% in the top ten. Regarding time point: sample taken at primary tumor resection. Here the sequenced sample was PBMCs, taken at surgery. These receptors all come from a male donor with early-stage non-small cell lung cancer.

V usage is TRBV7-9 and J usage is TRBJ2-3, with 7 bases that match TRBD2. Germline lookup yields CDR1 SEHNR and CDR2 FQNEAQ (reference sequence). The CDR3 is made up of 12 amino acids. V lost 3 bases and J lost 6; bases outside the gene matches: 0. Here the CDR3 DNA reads TGTGCCAGCAGCTTTAGCGGGGATACGCAGTATTTT. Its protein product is CASSFSGDTQYF.

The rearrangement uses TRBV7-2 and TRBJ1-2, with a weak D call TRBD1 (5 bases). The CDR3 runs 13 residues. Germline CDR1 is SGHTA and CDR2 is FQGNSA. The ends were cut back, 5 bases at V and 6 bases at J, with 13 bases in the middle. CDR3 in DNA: TGTGCCAGCAGCCTGGGGCAGAGGGATGGCTACACCTTC. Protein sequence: CASSLGQRDGYTF. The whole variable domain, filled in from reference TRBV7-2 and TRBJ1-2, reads GAGVSQSPSNKVTEKGKDVELRCDPISGHTALYWYRQSLGQGLEFLIYFQGNSAPDKSGLPSDRFSAERTGGSVSTLTIQRTQQEDSAVYLCASSLGQRDGYTFGSGTRLTVV.

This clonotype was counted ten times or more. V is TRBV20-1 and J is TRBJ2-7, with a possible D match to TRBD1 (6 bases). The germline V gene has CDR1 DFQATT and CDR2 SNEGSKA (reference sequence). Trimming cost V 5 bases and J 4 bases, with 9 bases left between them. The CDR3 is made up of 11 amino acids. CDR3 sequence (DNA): TGCAGTGCTTACAGGGAGTACGAGCAGTACTTC. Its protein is CSAYREYEQYF.

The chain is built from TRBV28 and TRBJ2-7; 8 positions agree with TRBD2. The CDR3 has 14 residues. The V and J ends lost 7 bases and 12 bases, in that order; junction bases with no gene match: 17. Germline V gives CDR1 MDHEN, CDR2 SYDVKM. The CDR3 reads CASTFGRTVGRAYF. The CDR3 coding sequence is TGTGCCAGCACCTTTGGACGGACGGTCGGGAGGGCGTACTTC.

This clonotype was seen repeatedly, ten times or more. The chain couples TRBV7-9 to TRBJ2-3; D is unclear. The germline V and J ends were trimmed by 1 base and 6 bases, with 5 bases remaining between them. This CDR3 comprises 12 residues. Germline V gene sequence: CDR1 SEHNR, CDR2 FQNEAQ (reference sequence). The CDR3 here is CASSLEWDTQYF. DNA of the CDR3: TGTGCCAGCAGCTTAGAATGGGATACGCAGTATTTT.

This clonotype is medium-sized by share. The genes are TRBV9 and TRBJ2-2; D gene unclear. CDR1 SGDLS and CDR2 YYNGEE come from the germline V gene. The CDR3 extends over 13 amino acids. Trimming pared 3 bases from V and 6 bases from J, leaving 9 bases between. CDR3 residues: CASSEAGAGELFF. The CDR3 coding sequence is TGTGCCAGCAGCGAAGCAGGCGCCGGGGAGCTGTTTTTT.

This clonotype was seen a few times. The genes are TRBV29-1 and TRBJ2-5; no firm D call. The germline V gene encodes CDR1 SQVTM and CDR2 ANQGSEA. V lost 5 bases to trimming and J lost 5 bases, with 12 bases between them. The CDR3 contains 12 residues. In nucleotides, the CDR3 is TGCAGCGTTCCCCCGATTCGGGAGACCCAGTACTTC. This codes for CSVPPIRETQYF.

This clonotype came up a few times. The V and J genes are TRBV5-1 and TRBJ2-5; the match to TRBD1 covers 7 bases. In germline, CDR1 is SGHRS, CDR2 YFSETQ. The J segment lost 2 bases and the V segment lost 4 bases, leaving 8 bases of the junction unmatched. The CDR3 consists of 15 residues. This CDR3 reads CASSHLRTGQETQYF. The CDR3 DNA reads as TGCGCCAGCAGCCATTTGAGGACAGGTCAAGAGACCCAGTACTTC.